A single sample is the source of the 23 T cell receptor beta chains below, sequenced in a study of vaccination and CD4 T cells after COVID-19. No antigen has been identified for these receptors. Sequencing of the DNA from cultured CD4+ T cells was carried out with the Oncomine TCR Beta short-read assay. TCRdb recomputed calls from the PCR reads with MiXCR, one row per CDR3 protein. The sample has roughly 6,800 distinct CDR3 sequences; roughly 23% are singletons. Described treatment: approximately nine-day PBMC culture with coronavirus spike peptide pools or control peptides (ViraFEST assay). The starting material was CD4+ T cells from blood, cultured in vitro, obtained after SARS-CoV-2 vaccination. These TCRs come from a human donor who had recovered from COVID-19.

V usage is TRBV28 and J usage is TRBJ1-2; 9 nucleotides match TRBD1. CDR3 length: 14 amino acids. Germline assignment: CDR1 MDHEN and CDR2 SYDVKM. V lost 4 bases, J lost 2 bases, and 2 bases stayed unmatched. The CDR3 DNA follows: TGTGCCAGCAGTTCCGGGACAGGGAACTATGGCTACACCTTC. Protein sequence: CASSSGTGNYGYTF.

The chain uses TRBV29-1 and TRBJ1-2; a possible D gene is TRBD1 (5 bases). The CDR3 sequence is 12 residues long. The V and J ends lost 3 bases and 8 bases respectively, with 13 bases between them. Per the germline V gene, CDR1 is SQVTM and CDR2 is ANQGSEA. The CDR3 spells CSVDRGEGGYTF. The CDR3 DNA sequence: TGCAGCGTTGACCGGGGGGAAGGAGGCTACACCTTC.

This clonotype was observed once. This chain joins TRBV20-1 and TRBJ2-1; TRBD2 might be the D (6 bases). The CDR3 is 15 residues long. CDR1 and CDR2 from the germline V gene are DFQATT and SNEGSKA (reference sequence). Trimming took off 0 bases at V and 7 bases at J, with 16 bases between the two ends. The CDR3 coding sequence is TGCAGTGCTAGAGAATTTTATGGAGGGACGAATGAGCAGTTCTTC. This encodes CSAREFYGGTNEQFF.

This clonotype has more than one count but fewer than ten. The chain has TRBV6-4 and TRBJ2-7; 8 bases match TRBD1. Germline CDR1 is MRHNA and CDR2 is SNTAGT. V gave up 2 bases and J gave up 0 bases; unmatched junction bases: 12. The CDR3 is 18 residues long. The CDR3 reads CASSDHNKTGEPSYEQYF. The CDR3 DNA follows: TGTGCCAGCAGTGACCACAACAAGACAGGGGAACCCTCCTACGAGCAGTACTTC.

In this sample, this clonotype is medium-sized. The V call is TRBV20-1, the J call TRBJ2-1; D might be TRBD2 (5 bases). Germline CDR1 reads DFQATT; CDR2 reads SNEGSKA (reference sequence). This CDR3 contains 14 residues. With 0 bases removed from V and 1 base from J, the gap between germline ends came to 7 bases. The CDR3 DNA reads as TGCAGTGCTAGAGAATGGAGGTCCTACAATGAGCAGTTCTTC. Its protein product is CSAREWRSYNEQFF.

J is TRBJ2-6 and V is TRBV4-3; D unclear. The CDR3 length is 16 residues. V lost 0 bases and J 2 bases, leaving 8 bases between the germline ends. Germline CDR1 LGHNA, CDR2 YSLEER. This CDR3 reads CASSQDPDPGANVLTF. CDR3 DNA sequence: TGCGCCAGCAGCCAAGACCCGGACCCTGGGGCCAACGTCCTGACTTTC.

The V call is TRBV9, the J call TRBJ1-2; 11 bases agree with TRBD1. With 4 bases clipped from V and 6 bases from J, the junction kept 11 bases outside the gene matches. This CDR3 has 16 residues. Per the germline V gene, CDR1 is SGDLS and CDR2 is YYNGEE. The DNA of the CDR3 is TGTGCCAGCAGCCCTCGGACAGGGGGCGGTATCCATGGCTACACCTTC. It specifies CASSPRTGGGIHGYTF. Looking up the rest from reference TRBV9 and TRBJ1-2 gives the full variable domain: DSGVTQTPKHLITATGQRVTLRCSPRSGDLSVYWYQQSLDQGLQFLIQYYNGEERAKGNILERFSAQQFPDLHSELNLSSLELGDSALYFCASSPRTGGGIHGYTFGSGTRLTVV.

This clonotype occurred a few times. This chain links TRBV20-1 with TRBJ2-1; 7 bases agree with TRBD2. The V gene's germline CDR1 is DFQATT and CDR2 SNEGSKA (reference sequence). The CDR3 extends over 14 amino acids. Unmatched junction bases numbered 9, after V lost 5 bases and J lost 5 bases. CDR3: CSADRASGNNEQFF. The CDR3, as DNA: TGCAGTGCTGATAGGGCTAGCGGTAACAATGAGCAGTTCTTC.

This clonotype was counted only a few times. The rearrangement links TRBV7-2 to TRBJ2-1; possible D gene TRBD1, 5 bases. Germline V gives CDR1 SGHTA, CDR2 FQGNSA. The CDR3 totals 13 residues. Trimming left V 2 bases short and J 8 bases short, with 10 bases between. The CDR3: CASSLWVGDEQFF. CDR3 DNA sequence: TGTGCCAGCAGCTTATGGGTAGGGGATGAGCAGTTCTTC.

This chain connects TRBV7-9 to TRBJ2-3, with unresolved D. Germline loops: CDR1 SEHNR, CDR2 FQNEAQ (reference sequence). This CDR3 is built from 15 residues. V lost 1 base to trimming and J lost 6 bases, with 14 bases between them. The CDR3 region has the DNA TGTGCCAGCAGCTTAGGAGAAGCTCCTCTTGATACGCAGTATTTT. It translates to CASSLGEAPLDTQYF.

By share of the sample, this clonotype is medium-sized. The chain is built from TRBV25-1 and TRBJ2-3; TRBD1 matches 10 bases. With 3 bases clipped from V and 4 bases from J, the junction kept 7 bases outside the gene matches. The CDR3 is 16 amino acids. Germline values: CDR1 MGHDK, CDR2 SYGVNS. DNA of the CDR3: TGTGCCAGCAGTGATCGGGGGGGACAGGGGCCAGATACGCAGTATTTT. It translates to CASSDRGGQGPDTQYF. The full variable domain, rest sourced from reference TRBV25-1 and TRBJ2-3, is EADIYQTPRYLVIGTGKKITLECSQTMGHDKMYWYQQDPGMELHLIHYSYGVNSTEKGDLSSESTVSRIRTEHFPLTLESARPSHTSQYLCASSDRGGQGPDTQYFGPGTRLTVL.

This clonotype was counted between two and nine times. J is TRBJ2-7 and V is TRBV20-1; TRBD2 matches at 8 bases. CDR1 is DFQATT and CDR2 is SNEGSKA in the germline V gene (reference sequence). V dropped 5 bases and J dropped 6; count of bases not matched to a gene: 12. The CDR3 is 14 amino acids. In DNA, the CDR3 is TGCAGTGCTGCATGGGCGGGGGGAAGGAGCGAGCAGTACTTC. The encoded protein is CSAAWAGGRSEQYF.

This clonotype was detected only a few times. The gene calls are TRBV20-1 and TRBJ2-7; 7 bases agree with TRBD2. The CDR3 loop spans 17 amino acids. Germline loops: CDR1 DFQATT, CDR2 SNEGSKA (reference sequence). After removal of 2 bases from V and 7 bases from J, the junction contained 20 bases not matched to a gene. The CDR3 coding sequence is TGCAGTGCTAGACAACCGCGGGGCGGGAGCCCCCCCTGGGAGCAGTACTTC. Protein product: CSARQPRGGSPPWEQYF.

The chain combines TRBV7-9 with TRBJ1-2, with TRBD1 identical over 8 bases. Germline CDR1 SEHNR, CDR2 FQNEAQ (reference sequence). This CDR3 is built from 13 residues. The V segment lost 4 bases and the J segment 7 bases; nucleotides outside the gene matches: 5. The CDR3 DNA reads TGTGCCAGCAGCTCTCTCAGGGGGCCTGGCTACACCTTC. Its translation is CASSSLRGPGYTF.

Here the CDR3 reads CASSPGQGLRYYGYTF. DNA of the CDR3: TGTGCCAGCTCACCGGGACAGGGTTTGCGGTACTATGGCTACACCTTC. This chain links TRBV18 with TRBJ1-2; 9 positions agree with TRBD1. Unmatched junction bases numbered 8, after V lost 3 bases and J lost 3 bases. Germline V gene lookup returns CDR1 KGHSH and CDR2 LQKENI. This CDR3 contains 16 residues.

The J gene is TRBJ1-1, the V gene TRBV7-2; D is unresolved. Between the trimmed V and J ends, which lost 4 bases and 0 bases, there was a span of 6 bases. Germline lookup yields CDR1 SGHTA and CDR2 FQGNSA. CDR3 length: 13 residues. CDR3 sequence reads: CASSYQMNTEAFF. The CDR3 DNA is TGTGCCAGCAGCTACCAAATGAACACTGAAGCTTTCTTT.

The chain links TRBV19 to TRBJ2-7, with TRBD2 as a possible D gene (5 bases). Germline V gene data show CDR1 as LNHDA and CDR2 as SQIVND (reference sequence). The V end was cut by 2 bases, the J end by 2 bases, with 13 bases between. This CDR3 is built from 15 residues. The CDR3 DNA reads TGTGCCAGTAGTATATCGACGGGGATCGCCTACGAGCAGTACTTC. Its translation: CASSISTGIAYEQYF.

By share of the sample, this clonotype is large (0.1 to 1%). J is TRBJ1-5 and V is TRBV19; D ambiguous. CDR3 length equals 16 residues. The V end lost 7 bases, the J end lost 6 bases, and 22 bases lay between the germline ends. Germline values: CDR1 LNHDA, CDR2 SQIVND (reference sequence). CDR3 coding DNA: TGTGCCAGTATGGGATGGAGTGGTGTGGGCTCTCAGCCCCAGCATTTT. Its protein is CASMGWSGVGSQPQHF.

This rearrangement joins TRBV11-2 to TRBJ1-2; tentative D call: TRBD1 (5 bases). Trimming took off 1 base at V and 0 bases at J, with 9 bases between the two ends. This CDR3 is built from 15 residues. The germline V gene encodes CDR1 SGHAT and CDR2 FQNNGV. The CDR3 protein is CASSLVRGANYGYTF. CDR3 nucleotide sequence: TGTGCCAGCAGCTTAGTAAGGGGAGCTAACTATGGCTACACCTTC. Using reference TRBV11-2 and TRBJ1-2 for the parts outside the CDR3, the full variable domain is EAGVAQSPRYKIIEKRQSVAFWCNPISGHATLYWYQQILGQGPKLLIQFQNNGVVDDSQLPKDRFSAERLKGVDSTLKIQPAKLEDSAVYLCASSLVRGANYGYTFGSGTRLTVV.

This clonotype occurred a few times. V usage is TRBV28 and J usage is TRBJ2-7, with 8 bases identical to TRBD1. The V and J ends lost 5 bases and 4 bases, in that order; junction bases with no gene match: 1. CDR1 is MDHEN, CDR2 SYDVKM, per germline. CDR3 length: 12 residues. The CDR3 is CASSQGAYEQYF. CDR3 sequence (DNA): TGTGCCAGCAGTCAGGGGGCTTACGAGCAGTACTTC.

The chain combines TRBV29-1 with TRBJ1-1; D is ambiguous. Trimming took 0 bases from V and 2 from J, leaving 4 bases between them. The CDR3 covers 12 residues. The V gene's germline CDR1 is SQVTM and CDR2 ANQGSEA. The CDR3 spells CSVEEGNTEAFF. Written as DNA, the CDR3 is TGCAGCGTTGAAGAAGGTAACACTGAAGCTTTCTTT. The full variable domain, its missing parts supplied by reference TRBV29-1 and TRBJ1-1, is SAVISQKPSRDICQRGTSLTIQCQVDSQVTMMFWYRQQPGQSLTLIATANQGSEATYESGFVIDKFPISRPNLTFSTLTVSNMSPEDSSIYLCSVEEGNTEAFFGQGTRLTVV.

J is TRBJ2-3 and V is TRBV10-3; D unclear. There are 16 residues in the CDR3. Germline CDR1 and CDR2: ENHRY and SYGVKD. V lost 8 bases, J lost 1 base, and 19 bases lay in between. The CDR3 here is CAIRRVVVGGTDTQYF. Here the CDR3 DNA reads TGTGCCATCCGTAGAGTGGTGGTTGGTGGCACAGATACGCAGTATTTT.

This clonotype was counted once. The chain recombines TRBV12-3 or TRBV12-4 with TRBJ2-1, with D maybe TRBD2 (5 bases). V lost 2 bases and J lost 7, with 18 bases in between. The CDR3 spans 16 residues. Written as DNA, the CDR3 is TGTGCCAGCAGTTTATACCGGATGGGCCGCGGGAATGAGCAGTTCTTC. Translation gives CASSLYRMGRGNEQFF.